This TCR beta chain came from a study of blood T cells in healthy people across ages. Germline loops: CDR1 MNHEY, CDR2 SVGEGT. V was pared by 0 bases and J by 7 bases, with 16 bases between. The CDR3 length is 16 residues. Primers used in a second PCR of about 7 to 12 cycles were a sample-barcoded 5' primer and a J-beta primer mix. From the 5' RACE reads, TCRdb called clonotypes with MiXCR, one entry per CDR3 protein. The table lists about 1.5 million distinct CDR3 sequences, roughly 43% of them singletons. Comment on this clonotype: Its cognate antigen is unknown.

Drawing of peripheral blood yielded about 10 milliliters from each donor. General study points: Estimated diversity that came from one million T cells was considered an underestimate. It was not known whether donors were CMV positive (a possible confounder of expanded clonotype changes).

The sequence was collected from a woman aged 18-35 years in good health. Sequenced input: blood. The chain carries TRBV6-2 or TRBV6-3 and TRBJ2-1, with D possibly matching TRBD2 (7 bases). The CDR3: CASSYSRRGGRNEQFF. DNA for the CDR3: TGTGCCAGCAGTTACTCGAGGAGGGGGGGCCGAAATGAGCAGTTCTTC.